This T cell receptor beta chain was identified during a study of cytomegalovirus exposure and HLA in healthy donors. This PCR relied on a set of 60 Vbeta primers and 13 Jbeta primers. TCRdb's table, derived via immunoSEQ multiplex PCR, lists solely in-frame clones and lacks some. The data contain approximately 190,000 clones, over 70% of them singletons. CDR1 is SGDLS and CDR2 is YYNGEE in the germline V gene. CDR3 length: 16 amino acids. V was trimmed by 4 bases and J by 1 base, leaving 14 bases between them. The receptor's source is a man aged 50-60 years in good health and CMV-seronegative. The sequencing sample was made of PBMCs. The V and J genes are TRBV9 and TRBJ1-4, with TRBD1 as a possible D gene (6 bases). The CDR3 nucleotides are TGTGCCAGCAGCTCCCAGACAGGAGGAACTAATGAAAAACTGTTTTTT. Its translation: CASSSQTGGTNEKLFF.